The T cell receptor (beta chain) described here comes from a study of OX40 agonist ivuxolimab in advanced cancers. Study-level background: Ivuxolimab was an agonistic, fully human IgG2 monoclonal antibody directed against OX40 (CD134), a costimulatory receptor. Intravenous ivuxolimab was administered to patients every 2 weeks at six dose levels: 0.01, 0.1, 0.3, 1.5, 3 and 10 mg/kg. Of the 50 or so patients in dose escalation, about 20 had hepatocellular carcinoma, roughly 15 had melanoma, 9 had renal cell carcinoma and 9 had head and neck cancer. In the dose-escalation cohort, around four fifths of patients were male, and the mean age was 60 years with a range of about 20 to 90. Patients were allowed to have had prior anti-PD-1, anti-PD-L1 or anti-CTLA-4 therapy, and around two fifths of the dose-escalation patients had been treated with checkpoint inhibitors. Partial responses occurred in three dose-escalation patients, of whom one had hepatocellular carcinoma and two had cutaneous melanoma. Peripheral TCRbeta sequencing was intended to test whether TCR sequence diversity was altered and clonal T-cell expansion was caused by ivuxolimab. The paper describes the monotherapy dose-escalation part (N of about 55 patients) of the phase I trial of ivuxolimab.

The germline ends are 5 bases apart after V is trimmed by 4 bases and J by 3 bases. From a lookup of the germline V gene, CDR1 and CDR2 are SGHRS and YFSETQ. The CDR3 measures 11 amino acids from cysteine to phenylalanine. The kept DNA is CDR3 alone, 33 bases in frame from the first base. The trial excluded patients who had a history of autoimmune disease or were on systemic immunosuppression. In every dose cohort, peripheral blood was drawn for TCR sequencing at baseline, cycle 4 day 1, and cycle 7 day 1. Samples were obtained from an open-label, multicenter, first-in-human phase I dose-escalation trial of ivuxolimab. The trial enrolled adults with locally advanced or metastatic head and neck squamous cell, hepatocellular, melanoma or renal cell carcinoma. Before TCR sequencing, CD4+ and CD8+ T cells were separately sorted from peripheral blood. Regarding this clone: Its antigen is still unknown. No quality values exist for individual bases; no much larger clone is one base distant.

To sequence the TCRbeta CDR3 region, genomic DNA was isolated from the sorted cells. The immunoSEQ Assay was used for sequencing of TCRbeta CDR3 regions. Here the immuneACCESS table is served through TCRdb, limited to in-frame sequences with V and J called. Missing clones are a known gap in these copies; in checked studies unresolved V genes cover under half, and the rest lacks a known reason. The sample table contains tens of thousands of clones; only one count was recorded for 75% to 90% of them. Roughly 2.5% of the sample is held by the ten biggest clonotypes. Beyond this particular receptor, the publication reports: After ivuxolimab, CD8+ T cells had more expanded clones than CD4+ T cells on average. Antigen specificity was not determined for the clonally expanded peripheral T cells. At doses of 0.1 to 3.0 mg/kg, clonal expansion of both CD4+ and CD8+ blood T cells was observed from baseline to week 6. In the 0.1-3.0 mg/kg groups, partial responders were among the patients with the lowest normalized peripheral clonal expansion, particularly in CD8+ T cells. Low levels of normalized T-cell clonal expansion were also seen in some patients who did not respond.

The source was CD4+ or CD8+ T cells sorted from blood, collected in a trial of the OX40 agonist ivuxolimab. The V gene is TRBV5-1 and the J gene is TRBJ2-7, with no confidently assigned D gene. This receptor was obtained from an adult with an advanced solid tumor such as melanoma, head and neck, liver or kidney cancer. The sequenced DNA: TGCGCCAGCAGCGTAAACTACGAGCAGTACTTC. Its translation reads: CASSVNYEQYF.